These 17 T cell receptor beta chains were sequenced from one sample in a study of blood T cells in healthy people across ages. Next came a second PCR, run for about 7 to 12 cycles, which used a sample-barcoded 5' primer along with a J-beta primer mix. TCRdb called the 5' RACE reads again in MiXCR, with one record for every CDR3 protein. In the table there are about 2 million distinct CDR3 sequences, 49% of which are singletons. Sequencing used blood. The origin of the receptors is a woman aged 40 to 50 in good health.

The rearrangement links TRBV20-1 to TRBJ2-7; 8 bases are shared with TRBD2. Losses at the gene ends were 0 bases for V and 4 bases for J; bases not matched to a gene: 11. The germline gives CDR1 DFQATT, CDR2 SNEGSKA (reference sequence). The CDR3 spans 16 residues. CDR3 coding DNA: TGCAGTGCTAGAGATCCCCAACTAGCGGACCGATACGAGCAGTACTTC. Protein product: CSARDPQLADRYEQYF.

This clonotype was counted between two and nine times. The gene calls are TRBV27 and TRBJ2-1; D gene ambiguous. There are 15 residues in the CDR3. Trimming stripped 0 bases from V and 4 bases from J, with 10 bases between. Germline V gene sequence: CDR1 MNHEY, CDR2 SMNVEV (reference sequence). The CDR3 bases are TGTGCCAGCAGTTTATCCCCAGGTGGATACAATGAGCAGTTCTTC. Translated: CASSLSPGGYNEQFF.

CDR3 DNA: TGTGCCAGCAGCCAATCGACCTACAATGAGCAGTTCTTC. Translating it yields CASSQSTYNEQFF. The V and J genes are TRBV16 and TRBJ2-1; no firm D call. The germline CDR1 and CDR2 sequences are KGHSY and FQNENV. The CDR3 sequence is 13 residues long. Trimming took off 0 bases at V and 2 bases at J, with 2 bases between the two ends.

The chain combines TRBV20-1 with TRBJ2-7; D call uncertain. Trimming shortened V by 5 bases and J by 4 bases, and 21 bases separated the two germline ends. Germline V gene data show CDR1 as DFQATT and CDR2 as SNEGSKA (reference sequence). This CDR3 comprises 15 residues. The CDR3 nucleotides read TGCAGTGCTGCCCCAAGGAGTATATTGGGTTACGAGCAGTACTTC. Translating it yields CSAAPRSILGYEQYF.

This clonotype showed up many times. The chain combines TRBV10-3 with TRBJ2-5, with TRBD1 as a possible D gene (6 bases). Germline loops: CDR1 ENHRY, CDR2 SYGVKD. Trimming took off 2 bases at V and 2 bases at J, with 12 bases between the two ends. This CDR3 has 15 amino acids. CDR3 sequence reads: CAISEPGTPQETQYF. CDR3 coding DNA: TGTGCCATCAGTGAGCCCGGGACACCACAAGAGACCCAGTACTTC.

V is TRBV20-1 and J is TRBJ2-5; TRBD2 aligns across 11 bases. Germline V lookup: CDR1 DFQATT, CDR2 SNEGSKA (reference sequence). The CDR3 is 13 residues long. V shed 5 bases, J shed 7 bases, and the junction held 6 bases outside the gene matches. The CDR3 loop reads CSASLAGVGTQYF. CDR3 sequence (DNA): TGCAGTGCTTCACTAGCGGGGGTTGGGACCCAGTACTTC.

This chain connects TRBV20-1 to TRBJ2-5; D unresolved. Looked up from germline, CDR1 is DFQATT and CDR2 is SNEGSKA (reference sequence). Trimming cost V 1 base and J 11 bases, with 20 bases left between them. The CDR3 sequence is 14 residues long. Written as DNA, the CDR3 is TGCAGTGCTAGAGGACAAGACCGAAGGGAAGAGCAGTACTTC. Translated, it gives CSARGQDRREEQYF.

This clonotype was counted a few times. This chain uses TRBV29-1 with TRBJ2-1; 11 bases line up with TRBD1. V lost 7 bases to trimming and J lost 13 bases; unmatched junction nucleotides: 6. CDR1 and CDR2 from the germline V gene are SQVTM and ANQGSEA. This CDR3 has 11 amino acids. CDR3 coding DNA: TGCAGCGAGTGGACAGGGGGCGTTCAGTTCTTC. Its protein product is CSEWTGGVQFF.

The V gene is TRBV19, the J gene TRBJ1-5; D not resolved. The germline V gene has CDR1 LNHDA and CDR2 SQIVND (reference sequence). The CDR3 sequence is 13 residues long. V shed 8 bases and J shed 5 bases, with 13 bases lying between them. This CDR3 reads CASQWVKDQPQHF. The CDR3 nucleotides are TGTGCCAGTCAGTGGGTCAAAGATCAGCCCCAGCATTTT.

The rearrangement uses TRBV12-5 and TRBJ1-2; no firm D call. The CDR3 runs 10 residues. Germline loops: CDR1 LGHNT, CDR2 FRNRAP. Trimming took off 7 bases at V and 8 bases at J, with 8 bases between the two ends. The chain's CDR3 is CASASGGYTF. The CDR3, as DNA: TGTGCTAGTGCCAGCGGGGGCTACACCTTC. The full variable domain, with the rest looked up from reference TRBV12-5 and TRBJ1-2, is DARVTQTPRHKVTEMGQEVTMRCQPILGHNTVFWYRQTMMQGLELLAYFRNRAPLDDSGMPKDRFSAEMPDATLATLKIQPSEPRDSAVYFCASASGGYTFGSGTRLTVV.

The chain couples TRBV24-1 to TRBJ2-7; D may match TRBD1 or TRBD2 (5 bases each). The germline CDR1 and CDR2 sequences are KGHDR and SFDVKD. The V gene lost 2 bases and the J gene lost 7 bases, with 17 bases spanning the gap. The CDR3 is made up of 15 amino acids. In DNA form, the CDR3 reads TGTGCCACCAGTGATTCGGGAAGGGGTACTAGGGAGCAGTACTTC. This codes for CATSDSGRGTREQYF.

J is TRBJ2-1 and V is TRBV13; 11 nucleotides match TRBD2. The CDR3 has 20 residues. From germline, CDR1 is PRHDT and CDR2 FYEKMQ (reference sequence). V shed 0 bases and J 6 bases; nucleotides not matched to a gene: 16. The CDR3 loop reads CASSLGRDGATSGALNEQFF. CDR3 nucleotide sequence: TGTGCCAGCAGCTTAGGCAGGGACGGAGCGACTAGCGGGGCCCTCAATGAGCAGTTCTTC. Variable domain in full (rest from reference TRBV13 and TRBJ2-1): AAGVIQSPRHLIKEKRETATLKCYPIPRHDTVYWYQQGPGQDPQFLISFYEKMQSDKGSIPDRFSAQQFSDYHSELNMSSLELGDSALYFCASSLGRDGATSGALNEQFFGPGTRLTVL.

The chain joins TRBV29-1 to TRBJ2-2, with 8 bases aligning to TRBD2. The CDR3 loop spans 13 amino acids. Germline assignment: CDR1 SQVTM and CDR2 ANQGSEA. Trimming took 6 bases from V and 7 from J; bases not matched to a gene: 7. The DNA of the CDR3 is TGCAGCGTCGCGGGAGGATCAATCGGGGAGCTGTTTTTT. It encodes CSVAGGSIGELFF.

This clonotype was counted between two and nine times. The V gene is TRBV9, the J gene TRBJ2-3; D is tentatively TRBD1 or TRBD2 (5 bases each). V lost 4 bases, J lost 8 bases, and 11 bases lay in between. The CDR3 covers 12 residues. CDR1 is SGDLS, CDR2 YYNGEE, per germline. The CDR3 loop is CASSHVGGTQYF. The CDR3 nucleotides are TGTGCCAGCAGCCACGTTGGGGGTACGCAGTATTTT. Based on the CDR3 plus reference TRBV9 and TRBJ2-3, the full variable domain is DSGVTQTPKHLITATGQRVTLRCSPRSGDLSVYWYQQSLDQGLQFLIQYYNGEERAKGNILERFSAQQFPDLHSELNLSSLELGDSALYFCASSHVGGTQYFGPGTRLTVL.

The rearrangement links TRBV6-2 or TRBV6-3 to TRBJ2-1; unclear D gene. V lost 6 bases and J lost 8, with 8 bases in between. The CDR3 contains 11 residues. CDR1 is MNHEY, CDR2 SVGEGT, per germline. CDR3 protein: CASRRHHEQFF. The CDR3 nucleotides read TGTGCCAGCAGAAGACACCATGAGCAGTTCTTC.

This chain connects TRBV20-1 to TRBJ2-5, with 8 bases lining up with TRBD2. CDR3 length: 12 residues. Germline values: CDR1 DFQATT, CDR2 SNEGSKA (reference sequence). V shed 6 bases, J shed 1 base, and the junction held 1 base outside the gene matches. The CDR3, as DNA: TGCAGTGCACTAGCGGCCCAAGAGACCCAGTACTTC. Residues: CSALAAQETQYF.

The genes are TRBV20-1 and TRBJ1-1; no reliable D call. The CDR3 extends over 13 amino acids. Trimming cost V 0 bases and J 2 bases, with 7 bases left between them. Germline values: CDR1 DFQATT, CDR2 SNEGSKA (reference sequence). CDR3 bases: TGCAGTGCTAGAGATCCGTTTAACACTGAAGCTTTCTTT. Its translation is CSARDPFNTEAFF.